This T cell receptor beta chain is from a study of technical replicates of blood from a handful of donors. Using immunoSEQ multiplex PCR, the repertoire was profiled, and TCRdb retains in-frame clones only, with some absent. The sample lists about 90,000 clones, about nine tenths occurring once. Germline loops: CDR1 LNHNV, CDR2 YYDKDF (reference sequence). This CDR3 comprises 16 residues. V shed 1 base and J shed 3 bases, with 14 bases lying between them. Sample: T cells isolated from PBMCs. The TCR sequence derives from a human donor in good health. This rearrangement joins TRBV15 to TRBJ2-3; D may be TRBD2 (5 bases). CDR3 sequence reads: CATSRGGLTGTDTQYF. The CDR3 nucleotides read TGTGCCACCAGCAGAGGAGGTTTAACGGGGACAGATACGCAGTATTTT.